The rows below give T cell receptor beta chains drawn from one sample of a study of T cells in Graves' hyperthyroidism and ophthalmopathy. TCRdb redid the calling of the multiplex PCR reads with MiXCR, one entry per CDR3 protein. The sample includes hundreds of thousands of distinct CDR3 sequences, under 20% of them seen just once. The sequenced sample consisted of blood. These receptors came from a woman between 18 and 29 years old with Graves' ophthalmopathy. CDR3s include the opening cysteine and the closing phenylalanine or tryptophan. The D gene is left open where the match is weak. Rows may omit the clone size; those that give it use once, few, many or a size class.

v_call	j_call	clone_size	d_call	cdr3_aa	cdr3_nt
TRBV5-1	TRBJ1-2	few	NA	CASSSEGKANYGYTF	TGCGCCAGCAGTTCCGAGGGGAAGGCTAACTATGGCTACACCTTC
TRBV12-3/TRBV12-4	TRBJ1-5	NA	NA	CASSLIGSNQPRHF	TGTGCCAGCAGTTTGATCGGTAGCAATCAGCCCCGGCATTTT
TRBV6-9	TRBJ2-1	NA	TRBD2	CASSSAGSNHEQFF	TGTGCCAGCAGTTCAGCGGGGTCCAACCATGAGCAGTTCTTC
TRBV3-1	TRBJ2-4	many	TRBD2	CASSLGRETAKNIQYF	TGTGCCAGCAGCCTCGGGCGGGAGACAGCCAAAAACATTCAGTACTTC
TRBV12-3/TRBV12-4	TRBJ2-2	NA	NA	CASSISGGELFF	TGTGCCAGCAGTATTTCGGGGGGGGAGCTGTTTTTT
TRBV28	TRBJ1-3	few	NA	CASILRGPEGNTIYF	TGTGCCAGCATACTCCGGGGGCCGGAGGGAAACACCATATATTTT
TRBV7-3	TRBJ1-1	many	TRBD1	CASSAGQENTEAFF	TGTGCCAGCAGCGCGGGACAGGAAAACACTGAAGCTTTCTTT
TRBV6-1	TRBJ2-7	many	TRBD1	CASSFRDRGDYEQYF	TGTGCCAGCAGTTTCCGGGACAGGGGAGACTACGAGCAGTACTTC
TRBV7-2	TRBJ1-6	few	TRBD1	CASSFRDRENSPLHF	TGTGCCAGCAGCTTCCGGGACAGGGAAAATTCACCCCTCCACTTT
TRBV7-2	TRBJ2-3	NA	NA	CASSQGFPAYF	TGTGCCAGCAGCCAGGGATTTCCCGCGTATTTT
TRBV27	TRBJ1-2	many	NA	CASSFQGAYGYTF	TGTGCCAGCAGTTTTCAAGGAGCCTATGGCTACACCTTC
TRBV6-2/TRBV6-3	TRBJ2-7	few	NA	CASSYSSRSEQYF	TGTGCCAGCAGTTACTCGTCCCGCTCCGAGCAGTACTTC
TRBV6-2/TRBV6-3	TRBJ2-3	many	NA	CASRIRGLTDTQYF	TGTGCCAGCAGAATCAGGGGACTCACAGATACGCAGTATTTT
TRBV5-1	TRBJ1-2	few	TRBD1	CASRGTDNYGYTF	TGCGCCAGCCGGGGGACAGACAACTATGGCTACACCTTC
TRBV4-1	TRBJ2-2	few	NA	CASRLRENTGELFF	TGCGCCAGCAGATTGAGGGAGAACACCGGGGAGCTGTTTTTT
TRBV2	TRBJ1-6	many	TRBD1	CASNVAGGNSPLHF	TGTGCCAGCAACGTGGCAGGGGGTAATTCACCCCTCCACTTT
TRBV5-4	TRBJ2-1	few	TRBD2	CASSRLAGNYNEQFF	TGTGCCAGCAGCCGACTAGCGGGCAACTACAATGAGCAGTTCTTC
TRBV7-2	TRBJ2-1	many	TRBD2	CASSRLAGAGRTMSQFF	TGTGCCAGCAGCCGACTAGCGGGGGCCGGCAGAACGATGAGCCAGTTCTTC
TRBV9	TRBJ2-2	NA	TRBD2	CASSVGTSGRNPAGELFF	TGTGCCAGCAGCGTTGGGACTAGCGGGAGAAATCCTGCCGGGGAGCTGTTTTTT
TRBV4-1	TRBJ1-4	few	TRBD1	CASSQVGQGVRFEKLFF	TGCGCCAGCAGCCAAGTGGGACAGGGAGTCCGGTTTGAAAAACTGTTTTTT
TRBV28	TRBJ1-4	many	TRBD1	CASSSGGQDLNEKLFF	TGTGCCAGCAGTTCGGGTGGACAGGACCTTAATGAAAAACTGTTTTTT
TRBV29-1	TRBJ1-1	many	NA	CSVAGTVYDTEAFF	TGCAGCGTTGCGGGGACGGTATACGACACTGAAGCTTTCTTT
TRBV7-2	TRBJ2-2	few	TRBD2	CASSILSGRRTGELFF	TGTGCCAGCAGCATCCTAAGCGGGAGGCGCACCGGGGAGCTGTTTTTT
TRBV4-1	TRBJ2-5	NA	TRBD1	CASSQNRDSTLETQYF	TGCGCCAGCAGTCAGAACAGGGACAGTACTTTAGAGACCCAGTACTTC
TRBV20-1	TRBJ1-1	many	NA	CSARVRPGTEAFF	TGCAGTGCTAGGGTCAGGCCAGGCACTGAAGCTTTCTTT
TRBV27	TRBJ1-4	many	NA	CASRSLGDKLFF	TGTGCCAGCAGGTCCCTTGGCGATAAACTGTTTTTT
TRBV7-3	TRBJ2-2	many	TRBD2	CASSLAGGNTGELFF	TGTGCCAGCAGTTTAGCGGGGGGGAACACCGGGGAGCTGTTTTTT
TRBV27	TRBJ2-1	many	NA	CASSADGGRGYNEQFF	TGTGCCAGCAGTGCTGACGGGGGGCGCGGGTACAATGAGCAGTTCTTC
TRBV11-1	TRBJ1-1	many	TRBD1	CASSLATGGGTEAFF	TGTGCCAGCAGCTTAGCAACAGGGGGCGGAACTGAAGCTTTCTTT
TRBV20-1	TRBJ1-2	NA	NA	CSATTDPGYTF	TGCAGTGCTACGACTGACCCGGGCTACACCTTC
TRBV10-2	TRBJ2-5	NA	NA	CASSEKGETQYF	TGCGCCAGCAGTGAAAAGGGAGAGACCCAGTACTTC
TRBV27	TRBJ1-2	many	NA	CASSANPGTYGYTF	TGTGCCAGCAGTGCGAATCCAGGGACTTATGGCTACACCTTC
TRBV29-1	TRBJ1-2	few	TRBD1	CSVGRGQGLYGYTF	TGCAGCGTCGGACGCGGACAGGGACTCTATGGCTACACCTTC
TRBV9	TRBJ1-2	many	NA	CASSVDKGESGYTF	TGTGCCAGCAGCGTAGATAAGGGAGAGAGTGGCTACACCTTC
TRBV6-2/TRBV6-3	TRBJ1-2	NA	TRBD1	CASSYRDRGQRGYTF	TGTGCCAGCAGTTACAGGGACAGGGGGCAGCGTGGCTACACCTTC
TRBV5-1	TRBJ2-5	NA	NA	CASSDNQEETQYF	TGCGCCAGCAGCGATAACCAAGAAGAGACCCAGTACTTC
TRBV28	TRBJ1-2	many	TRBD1	CASSLLPGQGNYGYTF	TGTGCCAGCAGTTTACTCCCGGGACAGGGGAACTATGGCTACACCTTC
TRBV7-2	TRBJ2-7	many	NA	CASSLSQGGSYEQYF	TGTGCCAGCAGCTTATCACAGGGAGGCTCCTACGAGCAGTACTTC
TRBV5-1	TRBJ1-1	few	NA	CASSLDTMNTEAFF	TGCGCCAGCAGCTTGGACACTATGAACACTGAAGCTTTCTTT
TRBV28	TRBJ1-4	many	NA	CASTVGIRTNEKLFF	TGTGCCAGCACCGTGGGGATCAGAACTAATGAAAAACTGTTTTTT
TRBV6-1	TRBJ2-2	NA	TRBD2	CASSSWGGATGELFF	TGTGCCAGCAGCTCCTGGGGGGGAGCTACCGGGGAGCTGTTTTTT
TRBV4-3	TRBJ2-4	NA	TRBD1	CASSQDSAGGVKNIQYF	TGCGCCAGCAGCCAAGATTCGGCAGGGGGCGTTAAAAACATTCAGTACTTC
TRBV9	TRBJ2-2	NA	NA	CASSVSLGADTGELFF	TGTGCCAGCAGCGTAAGCTTAGGCGCGGACACCGGGGAGCTGTTTTTT
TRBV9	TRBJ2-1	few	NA	CASSVAALLSSYNEQFF	TGTGCCAGCAGCGTAGCGGCTCTACTTAGCTCCTACAATGAGCAGTTCTTC
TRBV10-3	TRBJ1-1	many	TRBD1	CAINFDRDNTEAFF	TGTGCCATCAACTTCGACAGGGATAACACTGAAGCTTTCTTT
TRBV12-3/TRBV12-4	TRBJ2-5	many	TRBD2	CASSPHRGEKTQYF	TGTGCCAGCAGTCCACATCGGGGGGAGAAGACCCAGTACTTC
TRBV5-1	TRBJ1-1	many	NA	CASSLPGTKAFF	TGCGCCAGCAGCTTACCAGGGACTAAAGCTTTCTTT
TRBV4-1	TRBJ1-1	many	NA	CASSQQGGGPLNTEAFF	TGCGCCAGCAGCCAACAAGGCGGGGGACCGCTGAACACTGAAGCTTTCTTT
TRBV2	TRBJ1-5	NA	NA	CASRPGTYSNQPQHF	TGTGCCAGCAGACCCGGGACTTATAGCAATCAGCCCCAGCATTTT
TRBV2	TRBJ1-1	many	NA	CARGRARNTEAFF	TGTGCCAGGGGGAGGGCGCGGAACACTGAAGCTTTCTTT
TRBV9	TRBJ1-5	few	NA	CASSVEASNQPQHF	TGTGCCAGCAGCGTAGAGGCCAGCAATCAGCCCCAGCATTTT
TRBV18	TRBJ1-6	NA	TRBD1	CASSPKDRGSAPLHF	TGTGCCAGCTCACCAAAGGACAGGGGATCGGCACCCCTCCACTTT
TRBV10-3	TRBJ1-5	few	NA	CATQQGFNQPQHF	TGTGCCACACAACAGGGCTTCAATCAGCCCCAGCATTTT
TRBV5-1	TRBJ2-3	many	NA	CASSLEDPDTQYF	TGCGCCAGCAGCTTGGAGGACCCAGATACGCAGTATTTT
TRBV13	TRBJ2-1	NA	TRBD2	CASSPTGLAGREQFF	TGTGCCAGCAGCCCTACCGGACTAGCGGGCCGCGAGCAGTTCTTC
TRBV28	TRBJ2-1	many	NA	CASRGGGEEQFF	TGTGCCAGCAGGGGGGGGGGCGAGGAGCAGTTCTTC
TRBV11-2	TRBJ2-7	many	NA	CASSLEVQGYEQYF	TGTGCCAGCAGCTTAGAAGTTCAGGGCTACGAGCAGTACTTC
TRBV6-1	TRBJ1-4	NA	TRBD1	CASIGKTGGAYEKLFF	TGTGCCAGCATCGGGAAAACAGGGGGCGCGTATGAAAAACTGTTTTTT
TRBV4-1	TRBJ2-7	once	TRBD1	CASSQGTGVWEQYF	TGCGCCAGCAGCCAGGGGACAGGGGTTTGGGAGCAGTACTTC
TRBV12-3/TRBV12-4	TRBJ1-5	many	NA	CASSFRINQPQHF	TGTGCCAGCAGTTTTCGAATCAATCAGCCCCAGCATTTT